The clone carrying this T cell receptor (beta chain) showed up just a few times. This record belongs to a study of blood T cell repertoires in COVID-19. Turning to the study itself: There were acute and convalescent COVID-19 samples, and they came from the United States, Italy and Spain. Sample material is recorded as cDNA or gDNA derived from T cells, B-cell-depleted T cells, or PBMCs.

As processed by the authors: Cell counts per sample came from amplifying reference gene primers. Sequencing used immunoSEQ multiplex PCR; TCRdb keeps in-frame clones, though not all of them. V and J calls plus clone size are reproduced from that table; the DNA served to infer D and trimming. The data show more than 35,000 clones, around nine tenths seen once. This CDR3 is 14 amino acids long. The germline CDR1 and CDR2 sequences are SEHNR and FQNEAQ (reference sequence). With 5 bases clipped from V and 2 bases from J, the junction kept 5 bases outside the gene matches. Sample: peripheral blood. This sequence originates from a man in his 70s with acute or convalescent COVID-19. The chain combines TRBV7-9 with TRBJ2-7, with TRBD1 matching 8 bases. CDR3: CASSMTGVTYEQYF. CDR3 nucleotides: TGTGCCAGCAGCATGACAGGGGTCACCTACGAGCAGTACTTC.